This TCR beta chain was sequenced in a study of T-cell memory formation after mild COVID-19. Using its own MiXCR run on the 5' RACE reads, TCRdb lists one record per CDR3 protein. This table has about 560,000 distinct CDR3 sequences, 17% appearing once. V was pared by 3 bases and J by 3 bases, with 12 bases between. This CDR3 is built from 14 residues. The sample comprised PBMCs or a T cell subset sorted from them (not recorded which). The chain uses TRBV12-3 or TRBV12-4 and TRBJ2-7; possible D gene TRBD2, 6 bases. The receptor comes from an adult woman who had mild COVID-19 (a few samples of this study predate the infection). Cell type and time point are not known. DNA of the CDR3: TGTGCCAGCAGTTTCGGGAGAATCGGCTACGAGCAGTACTTC. Translated, it gives CASSFGRIGYEQYF.